These 15 T cell receptor beta chains were all obtained from the same sample, sequenced in a study of cytomegalovirus exposure and HLA in healthy donors. Clones were sequenced by immunoSEQ multiplex PCR, and TCRdb holds only the in-frame ones, with some missing. The table includes 120,000 or so clones, about nine tenths detected once. The sequencing sample was made of PBMCs. Receptor source: a woman in her late teens or twenties in good health and CMV-seronegative.

This clone was counted once. This chain connects TRBV28 to TRBJ2-1; 9 bases are shared with TRBD2. The V segment lost 9 bases and the J segment 4 bases; nucleotides outside the gene matches: 4. CDR1 is MDHEN, CDR2 SYDVKM, per germline. The CDR3 loop spans 13 amino acids. Here the CDR3 reads CASAGGWYNEQFF. CDR3 nucleotide sequence: TGTGCCAGTGCGGGAGGGTGGTACAATGAGCAGTTCTTC. Looking up the rest from reference TRBV28 and TRBJ2-1 gives the full variable domain: DVKVTQSSRYLVKRTGEKVFLECVQDMDHENMFWYRQDPGLGLRLIYFSYDVKMKEKGDIPEGYSVSREKKERFSLILESASTNQTSMYLCASAGGWYNEQFFGPGTRLTVL.

The chain uses TRBV5-8 and TRBJ1-6, with a possible D match to TRBD1 (5 bases). V was pared by 4 bases and J by 0 bases, with 11 bases between. The CDR3 runs to 16 residues. CDR1 and CDR2 from the germline V gene are SGHTS and YDEGEE. The CDR3 DNA reads as TGTGCCAGCAGCCCCCTGGGGCGCTCCTATAATTCACCCCTCCACTTT. Its protein is CASSPLGRSYNSPLHF.

The V gene is TRBV5-1, the J gene TRBJ1-4; maybe TRBD1 (5 bases). The CDR3 extends over 15 amino acids. CDR1 and CDR2 (germline): SGHRS, YFSETQ. Trimming cost V 1 base and J 0 bases, with 7 bases left between them. The DNA of the CDR3 is TGCGCCAGCAGCTTGACAGGTTCAACTAATGAAAAACTGTTTTTT. Amino acids: CASSLTGSTNEKLFF.

This clone was detected only once. The chain has TRBV11-2 and TRBJ1-6; 7 bases line up with TRBD1. V was clipped by 6 bases and J by 5 bases; unmatched bases: 4. Germline CDR1 reads SGHAT; CDR2 reads FQNNGV. The CDR3 loop spans 14 amino acids. The CDR3: CASRPGQNNSPLHF. Here the CDR3 DNA reads TGTGCCAGCAGACCGGGACAGAATAATTCACCCCTCCACTTT.

This rearrangement joins TRBV7-9 to TRBJ2-7, with TRBD2 matching over 11 bases. Trimming took 4 bases from V and 2 from J; bases not matched to a gene: 4. Germline CDR1 reads SEHNR; CDR2 reads FQNEAQ (reference sequence). The CDR3 is made up of 15 amino acids. CDR3 nucleotide sequence: TGTGCCAGCAGCTCGACTAGCGGGAATACCTACGAGCAGTACTTC. Amino acids: CASSSTSGNTYEQYF. Variable domain in full (rest from reference TRBV7-9 and TRBJ2-7): DTGVSQNPRHKITKRGQNVTFRCDPISEHNRLYWYRQTLGQGPEFLTYFQNEAQLEKSRLLSDRFSAERPKGSFSTLEIQRTEQGDSAMYLCASSSTSGNTYEQYFGPGTRLTVT.

The chain's CDR3 is CSASPNEQFF. The CDR3 nucleotides are TGCAGTGCTAGCCCGAATGAGCAGTTCTTC. The chain couples TRBV20-1 to TRBJ2-1; D call uncertain. The CDR3 runs 10 residues. V shed 3 bases and J shed 7 bases, with 4 bases lying between them. Per germline, CDR1 DFQATT and CDR2 SNEGSKA (reference sequence).

J is TRBJ1-5 and V is TRBV19, with TRBD1 matching 9 bases. The CDR3 contains 16 residues. With V trimmed by 2 bases and J by 0 bases, 2 bases remained unmatched. The germline V gene encodes CDR1 LNHDA and CDR2 SQIVND (reference sequence). The chain's CDR3 is CASSIWTGDSNQPQHF. CDR3 nucleotides: TGTGCCAGTAGTATATGGACAGGGGATAGCAATCAGCCCCAGCATTTT.

The chain carries TRBV5-1 and TRBJ1-5; D perhaps matches TRBD1 (6 bases). Trimming removed 2 bases at V and 5 bases at J, with 11 bases between. Germline-derived CDR1 and CDR2 are SGHRS and YFSETQ. This CDR3 is built from 14 residues. The CDR3 reads CASSLGAGDQPQHF. For the CDR3, the DNA is TGCGCCAGCAGCTTAGGGGCAGGGGATCAGCCCCAGCATTTT.

V gene TRBV7-7 combines with J gene TRBJ2-5, with D hard to call. Germline V CDR1 and CDR2: SSHAT, FNYEAQ (reference sequence). The CDR3 runs to 12 residues. The CDR3 sequence: CASWSVQETQYF. CDR3 nucleotides: TGTGCTAGCTGGTCGGTACAAGAGACCCAGTACTTC.

The chain carries TRBV7-2 and TRBJ2-5; the D is unclear. The CDR3 runs 11 residues. Germline-derived CDR1 and CDR2 are SGHTA and FQGNSA. Trimming took off 3 bases at V and 5 bases at J, with 4 bases between the two ends. The CDR3 sequence: CASSFGETQYF. The CDR3 DNA sequence: TGTGCCAGCAGCTTCGGGGAGACCCAGTACTTC.

The rearrangement links TRBV4-1 to TRBJ2-1; D is perhaps TRBD2 (6 bases). Trimming took 2 bases from V and 6 from J, leaving 14 bases between them. Germline-derived CDR1 and CDR2 are MGHRA and YSYEKL. CDR3 length: 15 residues. This CDR3 reads CASSQIAVPGNEQFF. The CDR3, as DNA: TGCGCCAGCAGCCAAATAGCGGTTCCGGGCAATGAGCAGTTCTTC.

V and J are TRBV7-9 and TRBJ1-1; no definite D call. This CDR3 contains 15 residues. The germline V and J ends were trimmed by 5 bases and 1 base, with 14 bases remaining between them. Germline V gives CDR1 SEHNR, CDR2 FQNEAQ (reference sequence). The CDR3 protein is CASSLGGIPNTEAFF. DNA of the CDR3: TGTGCCAGCAGCCTAGGAGGGATCCCGAACACTGAAGCTTTCTTT.

A few counts support this clone. This rearrangement joins TRBV6-6 to TRBJ1-2; D is undetermined. V dropped 2 bases and J dropped 5 bases, with 6 bases sitting between them. The CDR3 length is 12 residues. Germline values: CDR1 MNHNY, CDR2 SVGAGI (reference sequence). This chain's CDR3 is CASSYERYGYTF. The CDR3 bases are TGTGCCAGCAGTTACGAGAGATATGGCTACACCTTC.

The genes are TRBV9 and TRBJ2-3; 9 bases align to TRBD1. V shed 0 bases and J 2 bases; nucleotides not matched to a gene: 7. This CDR3 has 17 amino acids. Per the germline V gene, CDR1 is SGDLS and CDR2 is YYNGEE. DNA of the CDR3: TGTGCCAGCAGCGTAGAGCGGGACAGGGACCCCACAGATACGCAGTATTTT. Translating it yields CASSVERDRDPTDTQYF. The whole variable domain, filled in from reference TRBV9 and TRBJ2-3, reads DSGVTQTPKHLITATGQRVTLRCSPRSGDLSVYWYQQSLDQGLQFLIQYYNGEERAKGNILERFSAQQFPDLHSELNLSSLELGDSALYFCASSVERDRDPTDTQYFGPGTRLTVL.

The chain is built from TRBV19 and TRBJ2-1, with TRBD2 matching over 7 bases. J gave up 7 bases and V 5 bases, and 5 bases lay outside the gene matches. CDR3 length equals 13 residues. The V gene's germline CDR1 is LNHDA and CDR2 SQIVND (reference sequence). This CDR3 is CASSPLSGNEQFF. The CDR3 DNA reads as TGTGCCAGTAGTCCCCTTAGCGGGAATGAGCAGTTCTTC.